These T cell receptor beta chains were read from a single sample in a study of graft-versus-host responses after intestinal transplantation. The protocol was immunoSEQ multiplex PCR, while the TCRdb copy is restricted to in-frame clones and leaves out a portion. The repertoire holds around 100,000 clones, with approximately 93% as singletons. These TCRs are of unknown antigen specificity. The sequencing used unstimulated CD8+ T cells sorted from spleen or lymph node cells, collected before intestinal transplant. These TCRs come from a human donor who received an intestinal transplant. Both conserved end residues are part of each CDR3. A D gene is named only where the DNA matches it firmly. Not every row has a clone size; where given, it reads once, few, many or a size class.

abundance	d_gene	v_gene	j_gene	CDR3nt	CDR3aa
-	-	TRBV5-1	TRBJ2-1	TGCGCCAGCAGCGACGGCAATGAGCAGTTCTTC	CASSDGNEQFF
-	-	TRBV7-9	TRBJ2-6	TGTGCCAGCAGCCCCCCGGGGGTCTCTGGGGCCAACGTCCTGACTTTC	CASSPPGVSGANVLTF
-	TRBD1	TRBV11-3	TRBJ2-7	TGTGCCAGCAGCCCCGGGACAGAAGCCTACGAGCAGTACTTC	CASSPGTEAYEQYF
-	-	TRBV7-7	TRBJ2-1	TGTGCCAGCAGCTTGTCAGGACACCCCTACAATGAGCAGTTCTTC	CASSLSGHPYNEQFF
once	-	TRBV7-6	TRBJ2-2	TGTGCCAGCAGCCCCGGAGGGGGCTTCACCGGGGAGCTGTTTTTT	CASSPGGGFTGELFF
-	-	TRBV5-5	TRBJ2-3	TGTGCCAGCAGCTTGTATCAAGGGGAAATCTCAGATACGCAGTATTTT	CASSLYQGEISDTQYF
-	TRBD1	TRBV19	TRBJ2-2	TGTGCCAGTAGTATCGGGACAGCGAACACCGGGGAGCTGTTTTTT	CASSIGTANTGELFF
-	-	TRBV7-8	TRBJ1-5	TGTGCCAGCAGCTTAGAGGGTCAGGGAAGCAATCAGCCCCAGCATTTT	CASSLEGQGSNQPQHF
-	TRBD1	TRBV7-9	TRBJ2-6	TGTGCCAGCAGCTTCCCCGGGACAGTCCAATCGGGGGCCAACGTCCTGACTTTC	CASSFPGTVQSGANVLTF
-	TRBD1	TRBV7-9	TRBJ2-7	TGTGCCAGCAGCTTACCCTGGACAGGGGAGAGCTACGAGCAGTACTTC	CASSLPWTGESYEQYF
-	-	TRBV5-4	TRBJ1-1	TGTGCCAGCAGCTTGATTGTGGCTTCTTTGAACACTGAAGCTTTCTTT	CASSLIVASLNTEAFF
-	-	TRBV9	TRBJ2-1	TGTGCCAGCAGCGAGAGCGACAATGAGCAGTTCTTC	CASSESDNEQFF
-	TRBD1	TRBV6-5	TRBJ1-2	TGTGCCAGCAGGCGGGACAGCGAATATGGCTACACCTTC	CASRRDSEYGYTF
once	-	TRBV5-6	TRBJ2-7	TGTGCCAGCAGCCTCGGGGCTCCCTACGAGCAGTACTTC	CASSLGAPYEQYF
-	TRBD1	TRBV29-1	TRBJ2-7	TGCAGCGTTGTTGGGACAGTGAATTACGAGCAGTACTTC	CSVVGTVNYEQYF
-	-	TRBV4-1	TRBJ2-7	TGCGCCAGCAGCCACCTTCCGGGGGCGGAGTACGAGCAGTACTTC	CASSHLPGAEYEQYF
-	TRBD1	TRBV5-4	TRBJ2-1	TGTGCCAGCAGCTTGACCGGGACAGGGTTCCACAATGAGCAGTTCTTC	CASSLTGTGFHNEQFF
-	TRBD1	TRBV7-8	TRBJ2-4	TGTGCCAGCAGCCCAAGAGGACAGGGACACCGTCAGTACTTC	CASSPRGQGHRQYF
once	-	TRBV19	TRBJ2-3	TGTGCCAGTATGCAAGCAGATACGCAGTATTTT	CASMQADTQYF
-	-	TRBV4-1	TRBJ2-1	TGCGCCAGCAGCCAGACCGGGACGAACAATGAGCAGTTCTTC	CASSQTGTNNEQFF
-	-	TRBV27	TRBJ2-7	TGTGCCACAGGAGGTTACTACGAGCAGTACTTC	CATGGYYEQYF
-	TRBD1	TRBV19	TRBJ1-1	TGTGCCAGTCTCGGACAGGGACTTATTGAAGCTTTCTTT	CASLGQGLIEAFF
-	TRBD2	TRBV13	TRBJ2-1	TGTGCCAGCAGCCCGCGGGGGGGTCAAGGCAATGAGCAGTTCTTC	CASSPRGGQGNEQFF
-	TRBD1	TRBV7-9	TRBJ1-2	TGTGCCAGCAGTCTCGGACAGGGAGAATACTATGGCTACACCTTC	CASSLGQGEYYGYTF
-	-	TRBV11-2	TRBJ2-7	TGTGCCAGCAGCTTAGCCGCCGGCTCCTACGAGCAGTACTTC	CASSLAAGSYEQYF
-	-	TRBV7-2	TRBJ2-7	TGTGCCAGCAGCGAAATTAGGGTCAGATCCTACGAGCAGTACTTC	CASSEIRVRSYEQYF
-	TRBD1	TRBV5-5	TRBJ1-2	TGTGCCAGCAGCGCGCCGGGACAGGGAATAGGGTCCCATGGCTACACCTTC	CASSAPGQGIGSHGYTF
once	-	TRBV6-1	TRBJ1-3	TGTGCCAGCAGTGAATACAGGGAGGTATCTGGAAACACCATATATTTT	CASSEYREVSGNTIYF
-	TRBD1	TRBV13	TRBJ2-1	TGTGCCAGCAGCACGGGACAGGGGTCTCCTAGGGAGCAGTTCTTC	CASSTGQGSPREQFF
-	-	TRBV4-1	TRBJ2-7	TGCGCCAGCAGCCAAGATCTGAGCTCCTACGAGCAGTACTTC	CASSQDLSSYEQYF
-	-	TRBV9	TRBJ2-7	TGTGCCAGCAGCGTATCGCCCCTCCCGACCTACGAGCAGTACTTC	CASSVSPLPTYEQYF
-	TRBD2	TRBV5-1	TRBJ2-1	TGCGCCAGCAGGTTAGGGGAGGGTGAGCAGTTCTTC	CASRLGEGEQFF
-	-	TRBV27	TRBJ2-7	TGTGCCAGCAGTTACCTCCGGGACGGCCCCAACGAGCAGTACTTC	CASSYLRDGPNEQYF
-	-	TRBV6-5	TRBJ1-2	TGTGCCAGCAGTTACTCCAGGTTTGGTGGCTACACCTTC	CASSYSRFGGYTF
-	TRBD1	TRBV4-1	TRBJ2-1	TGCGCCAGCAGCCCCCGGGACAGTGGGTACAATGAGCAGTTCTTC	CASSPRDSGYNEQFF
-	TRBD2	TRBV6-4	TRBJ2-1	TGTGCCAGCAGTGAGCAACCGGGACTAGCGGACTACAATGAGCAGTTCTTC	CASSEQPGLADYNEQFF
-	-	TRBV6-5	TRBJ1-3	TGTGCCAGCAGTTCTACAGAGGAAACTGGAAACACCATATATTTT	CASSSTEETGNTIYF
once	TRBD2	TRBV6-6	TRBJ2-7	TGTGCCAGCAGTCAGCTAGCGGGGGGGCCTGGGTACGAGCAGTACTTC	CASSQLAGGPGYEQYF
-	-	TRBV11-2	TRBJ1-2	TGTGCCAGCAGCAGCAATTTAACAATCAGAAATACCTATGGCTACACCTTC	CASSSNLTIRNTYGYTF
-	-	TRBV7-9	TRBJ2-7	TGTGCCAGCTGCGATACAGGATCCTACGAGCAGTACTTC	CASCDTGSYEQYF
-	-	TRBV13	TRBJ1-3	TGTGCCAGCAGCGAGCAGGGGTCTGGAAACACCATATATTTT	CASSEQGSGNTIYF
-	TRBD1	TRBV6-1	TRBJ1-6	TGTGCCACGCTGGGACAGCCGAATTCACCCCTCCACTTT	CATLGQPNSPLHF
-	TRBD2	TRBV10-3	TRBJ2-7	TGTGCCATCGGGAGCGGGGCGAGCTACGAGCAGTACTTC	CAIGSGASYEQYF
-	-	TRBV7-9	TRBJ1-2	TGTGCCAGCAGCTTGGGGACGTATGGCTACACCTTC	CASSLGTYGYTF
once	-	TRBV25-1	TRBJ2-1	TGTGCCAGCAGTCCTGGGGGATACAATGAGCAGTTCTTC	CASSPGGYNEQFF
-	-	TRBV5-4	TRBJ2-2	TGTGCTTATGTGGGCCAAAAAACCGGGGAGCTGTTTTTT	CAYVGQKTGELFF
-	-	TRBV7-9	TRBJ2-2	TGTGCCAGCAGTCGAGGACCGGACGGGGAGCTGTTTTTT	CASSRGPDGELFF
-	-	TRBV19	TRBJ2-2	TGTGCCAGTAGTATTATTCCGAGGGGATTCACCGGGGAGCTGTTTTTT	CASSIIPRGFTGELFF
-	-	TRBV11-2	TRBJ1-3	TGTGCCAGCAGCTCCGTCCAGGTCTTCACTGGAAACACCATATATTTT	CASSSVQVFTGNTIYF
-	TRBD1	TRBV11-3	TRBJ1-2	TGTGCCAGCAGCTCCCAAGACCCGGGACAGGGATACTATGGCTACACCTTC	CASSSQDPGQGYYGYTF
-	-	TRBV2	TRBJ1-1	TGTGCCAGCAGTGACGGTGGCTCGGGGACTGAAGCTTTCTTT	CASSDGGSGTEAFF
-	-	TRBV5-3	TRBJ1-6	TGTGCCAGAAGCTTGGGATGTCTCGAGAATAATTCACCCCTCCACTTT	CARSLGCLENNSPLHF
-	TRBD1	TRBV5-8	TRBJ2-7	TGTGCCAGCAGCTTTCGGACAGGGAATGAGCAGTACTTC	CASSFRTGNEQYF
-	-	TRBV6-1	TRBJ2-7	TGTGCCAGCAGTATGGGAGGGGGCGTTTACGAGCAGTACTTC	CASSMGGGVYEQYF
-	-	TRBV5-1	TRBJ2-7	TGCGCCAGCAGCTTGGCGGCGGGCTCCTACGAGCAGTACTTC	CASSLAAGSYEQYF
-	TRBD1	TRBV4-1	TRBJ2-7	TGCGCCAGCAGCCAACAAAGACAGGGGGCCTACGAGCAGTACTTC	CASSQQRQGAYEQYF
-	-	TRBV29-1	TRBJ1-3	TGCAGCGGGAGATATGGAAACACCATATATTTT	CSGRYGNTIYF
-	-	TRBV2	TRBJ1-5	TGTGCCAGCATGGCAGAACATAGCAATCAGCCCCAGCATTTT	CASMAEHSNQPQHF